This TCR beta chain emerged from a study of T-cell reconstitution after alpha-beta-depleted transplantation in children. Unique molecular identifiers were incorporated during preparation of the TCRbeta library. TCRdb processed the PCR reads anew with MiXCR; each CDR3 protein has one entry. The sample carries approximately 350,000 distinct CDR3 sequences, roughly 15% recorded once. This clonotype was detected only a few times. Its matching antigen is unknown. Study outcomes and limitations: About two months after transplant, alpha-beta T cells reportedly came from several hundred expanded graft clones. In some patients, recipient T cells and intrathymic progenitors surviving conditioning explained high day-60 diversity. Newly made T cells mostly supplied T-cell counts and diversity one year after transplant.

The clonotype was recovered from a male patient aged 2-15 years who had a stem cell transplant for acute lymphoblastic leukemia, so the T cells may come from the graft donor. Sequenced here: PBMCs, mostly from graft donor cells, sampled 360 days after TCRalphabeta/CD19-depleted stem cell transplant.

The CDR3 DNA is TGCAGTGCTAGCGGGAGGGCCAATGAGCAGTTCTTC. It translates to CSASGRANEQFF. J is TRBJ2-1 and V is TRBV20-1; TRBD2 matches at 8 bases. The V segment lost 3 bases and the J segment 6 bases; nucleotides outside the gene matches: 1. Germline assignment: CDR1 DFQATT and CDR2 SNEGSKA (reference sequence). CDR3 length equals 12 residues.